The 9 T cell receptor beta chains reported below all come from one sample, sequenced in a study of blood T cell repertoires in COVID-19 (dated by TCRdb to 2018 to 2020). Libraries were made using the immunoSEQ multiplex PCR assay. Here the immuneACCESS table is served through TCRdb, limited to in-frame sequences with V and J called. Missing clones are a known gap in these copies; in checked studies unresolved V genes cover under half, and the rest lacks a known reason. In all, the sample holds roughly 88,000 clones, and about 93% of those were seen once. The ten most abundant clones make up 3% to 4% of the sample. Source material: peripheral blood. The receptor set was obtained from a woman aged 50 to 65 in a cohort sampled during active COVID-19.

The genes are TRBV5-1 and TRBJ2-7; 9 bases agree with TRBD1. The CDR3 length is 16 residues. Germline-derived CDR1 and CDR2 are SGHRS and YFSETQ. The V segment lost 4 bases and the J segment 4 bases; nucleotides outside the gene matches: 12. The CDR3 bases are TGCGCCAGCAGCCTAGCTTACAGGGGGCTTGGGTACGAGCAGTACTTC. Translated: CASSLAYRGLGYEQYF.

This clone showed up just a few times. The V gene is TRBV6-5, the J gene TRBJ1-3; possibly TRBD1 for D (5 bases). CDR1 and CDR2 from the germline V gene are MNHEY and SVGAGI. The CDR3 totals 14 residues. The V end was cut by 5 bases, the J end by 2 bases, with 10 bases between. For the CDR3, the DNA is TGTGCCAGCAGTCCCGGGGGGACTGGAAACACCATATATTTT. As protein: CASSPGGTGNTIYF.

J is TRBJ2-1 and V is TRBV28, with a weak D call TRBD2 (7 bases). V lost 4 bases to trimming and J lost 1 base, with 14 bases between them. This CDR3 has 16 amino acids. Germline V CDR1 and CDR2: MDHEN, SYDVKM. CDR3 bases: TGTGCCAGCAGTTCATCCAGCGGGACATCCTACAATGAGCAGTTCTTC. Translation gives CASSSSSGTSYNEQFF.

The CDR3 protein is CAWSRRGQGEQYF. CDR3 bases: TGTGCCTGGAGTAGGAGGGGGCAGGGCGAGCAGTACTTC. This rearrangement joins TRBV30 to TRBJ2-7; a weak D match, TRBD1 (7 bases). The CDR3 length is 13 residues. The germline V gene encodes CDR1 GTSNPN and CDR2 SVGIG (reference sequence). V dropped 2 bases and J dropped 6 bases, with 14 bases sitting between them.

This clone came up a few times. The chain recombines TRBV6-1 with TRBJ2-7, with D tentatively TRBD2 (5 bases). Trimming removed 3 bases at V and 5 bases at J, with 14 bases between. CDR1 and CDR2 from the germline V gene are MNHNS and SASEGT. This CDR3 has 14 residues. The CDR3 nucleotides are TGTGCCAGCAGTGACACCCTAGGAGGCCACGAGCAGTACTTC. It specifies CASSDTLGGHEQYF.

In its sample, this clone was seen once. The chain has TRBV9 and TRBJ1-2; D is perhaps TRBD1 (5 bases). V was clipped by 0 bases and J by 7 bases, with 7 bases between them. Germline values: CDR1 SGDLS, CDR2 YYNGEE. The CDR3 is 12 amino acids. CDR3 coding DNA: TGTGCCAGCAGCGTAGAGGGGTTTGGCTACACCTTC. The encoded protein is CASSVEGFGYTF.

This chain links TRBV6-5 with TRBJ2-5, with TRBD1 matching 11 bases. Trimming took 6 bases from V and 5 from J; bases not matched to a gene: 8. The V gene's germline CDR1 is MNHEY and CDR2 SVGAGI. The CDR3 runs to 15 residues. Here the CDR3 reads CASRRTGGAGETQYF. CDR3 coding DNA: TGTGCCAGCAGGAGGACAGGGGGCGCGGGGGAGACCCAGTACTTC.

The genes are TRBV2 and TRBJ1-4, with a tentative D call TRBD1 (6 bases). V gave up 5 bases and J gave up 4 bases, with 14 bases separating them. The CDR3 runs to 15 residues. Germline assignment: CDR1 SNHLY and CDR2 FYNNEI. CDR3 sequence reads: CASSQGRPVNEKLFF. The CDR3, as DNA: TGTGCCAGCAGTCAGGGGAGACCCGTTAATGAAAAACTGTTTTTT.

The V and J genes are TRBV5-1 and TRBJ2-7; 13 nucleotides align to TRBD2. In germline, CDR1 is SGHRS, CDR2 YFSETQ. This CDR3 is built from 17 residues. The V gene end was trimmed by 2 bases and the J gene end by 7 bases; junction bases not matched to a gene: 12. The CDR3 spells CASSFGLAGVRAGEQYF. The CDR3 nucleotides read TGCGCCAGCAGCTTCGGACTAGCGGGGGTCCGGGCGGGGGAGCAGTACTTC.